This T cell receptor (beta chain) was obtained from a study of T-cell memory formation after mild COVID-19. The wider study: In these data, TCR clusters were largely donor specific.

TCRdb re-called the 5' RACE reads with MiXCR, one entry per CDR3 protein. The sample lists 450,000 to 700,000 distinct CDR3 sequences, about a sixth occurring once. As to this clonotype: Its specificity is unknown.

Regarding the study as a whole: Clones that shrank (day 15 to 85) were balanced CD4/CD8, whereas later expanders leaned CD4+. Shrinking CD4+ clones resided mostly in CM and EM, and CD8+ ones in EMRA. Pre-infection memory already had some responding clones, implying cross-reactive memory joined.

The V and J ends lost 5 bases and 2 bases respectively, with 14 bases between them. Germline V gene lookup returns CDR1 SGHNT and CDR2 YENEEA. This CDR3 has 15 residues. J is TRBJ2-3 and V is TRBV11-3; D possibly corresponds to TRBD1 (5 bases). Material: PBMCs or a T cell subset sorted from them (not recorded which). This TCR came from an adult woman who had mild COVID-19 (a few samples of this study predate the infection). Cell type and time point are not known. In DNA, the CDR3 is TGTGCCAGCAGCCAAGACAGTTCTAACACAGATACGCAGTATTTT. Amino acids: CASSQDSSNTDTQYF.